This T cell receptor (beta chain) was found in a study of identical twins' blood T cells. Study-level information: Around 50 million reads covered six alpha-chain and six beta-chain libraries.

Looked up from germline, CDR1 is SGHRS and CDR2 is YFSETQ. The ends were cut back, 0 bases at V and 0 bases at J, with 10 bases in the middle. There are 16 residues in the CDR3. A previously described protocol, modified, built RNA-based TCR cDNA libraries. A single record per CDR3 protein comes from TCRdb applying MiXCR to the 5' RACE reads. The sample consists of fewer than 450,000 distinct CDR3 sequences, approximately 30% of them appearing once. The chain links TRBV5-1 to TRBJ2-1; D is unresolved. This TCR was sampled from a woman aged 18-55 years in good health. Sequencing was carried out using PBMCs. In DNA form, the CDR3 reads TGCGCCAGCAGCTTGGGGCTCGACAACTCCTACAATGAGCAGTTCTTC. Protein sequence: CASSLGLDNSYNEQFF.